These T cell receptor beta chains were read from a single sample in a study of cytomegalovirus exposure and HLA in healthy donors. Clones were sequenced by immunoSEQ multiplex PCR, and TCRdb holds only the in-frame ones, with some missing. Of around 280,000 clones in the sample, around 90% were seen once. Sequencing used PBMCs. These receptors all come from a woman under 30 in good health and CMV-seronegative. Each CDR3 is given with its conserved first and last residue. The order of the fields is D gene, V gene, clone size, J gene, CDR3 protein, CDR3 DNA. D genes are given only for firm matches. Clone size is given for some rows only: seen once, a few or many times, or a class if the clone is expanded.

>TRBD2|TRBV6-5|.|TRBJ2-1
CASPGSGGLGEQFF
TGTGCCAGCCCGGGGAGCGGGGGCCTTGGGGAGCAGTTCTTC
>TRBD1|TRBV5-1|.|TRBJ2-5
CASNSLPDRGKETQYF
TGCGCCAGCAACAGCCTACCCGACAGGGGTAAAGAGACCCAGTACTTC
>TRBD1|TRBV5-6|.|TRBJ1-1
CASRLGLSGGGTEAFF
TGTGCCAGCAGACTTGGATTATCAGGGGGAGGCACTGAAGCTTTCTTT
>.|TRBV23-1|.|TRBJ1-2
CASSQLGVIGYGYTF
TGCGCCAGCAGTCAACTCGGGGTGATCGGATATGGCTACACCTTC
>TRBD1|TRBV7-6|.|TRBJ2-5
CASSVMGQGVGETQYF
TGTGCCAGCAGCGTAATGGGACAGGGAGTTGGGGAGACCCAGTACTTC
>.|TRBV14|once|TRBJ2-1
CASSLEPNPSYNEQFF
TGTGCCAGCAGCTTAGAACCCAATCCCTCCTACAATGAGCAGTTCTTC
>TRBD1|TRBV6-6|.|TRBJ1-2
CASSTGTGSAYGYTF
TGTGCCAGCAGCACCGGGACAGGGTCGGCCTATGGCTACACCTTC
>TRBD1|TRBV6-1|.|TRBJ1-4
CASRAGTGDAEKLFF
TGTGCCAGCAGGGCCGGGACAGGGGATGCGGAAAAACTGTTTTTT
>.|TRBV6-5|.|TRBJ2-1
CASSYSGPAGNEQFF
TGTGCCAGCAGTTACTCTGGACCGGCGGGGAATGAGCAGTTCTTC
>TRBD2|TRBV2|.|TRBJ2-2
CASRGGFTGELFF
TGTGCCAGCAGGGGGGGGTTCACCGGGGAGCTGTTTTTT
>.|TRBV25-1|.|TRBJ1-6
CASSSRDSRSSPLHF
TGTGCCAGCAGTTCCCGGGACTCAAGGAGTTCACCCCTCCACTTT
>.|TRBV7-3|.|TRBJ1-1
CASSLFGGGSTEAFF
TGTGCCAGCAGCTTATTTGGGGGGGGCTCTACTGAAGCTTTCTTT
>.|TRBV2|.|TRBJ2-3
CASSALTDTQYF
TGTGCCAGCAGTGCCCTCACAGATACGCAGTATTTT
>TRBD1|TRBV4-1|once|TRBJ2-7
CASSPQGQAKYEQYF
TGCGCCAGCAGCCCCCAGGGACAGGCAAAGTACGAGCAGTACTTC
>TRBD1|TRBV5-1|.|TRBJ2-3
CASSTGTGPTDTQYF
TGCGCCAGCAGTACCGGGACAGGGCCCACAGATACGCAGTATTTT
>TRBD2|TRBV6-5|.|TRBJ2-1
CASSQGTSLDEQFF
TGTGCCAGCAGTCAAGGGACTAGCCTGGATGAGCAGTTCTTC
>.|TRBV7-3|few|TRBJ2-2
CASSPRGGNTNTGELFF
TGTGCCAGCAGCCCACGTGGGGGCAATACCAACACCGGGGAGCTGTTTTTT
>.|TRBV9|.|TRBJ2-3
CASSVKSPVTDTQYF
TGTGCCAGCAGCGTAAAGTCCCCGGTCACAGATACGCAGTATTTT
>.|TRBV12-5|once|TRBJ2-1
CASGLVPGAPNEQFF
TGTGCTAGTGGTTTGGTACCGGGAGCCCCTAATGAGCAGTTCTTC
>.|TRBV2|.|TRBJ1-1
CASSVQQGNTEAFF
TGTGCCAGCAGTGTACAACAGGGGAACACTGAAGCTTTCTTT
>.|TRBV5-1|.|TRBJ1-1
CASSLDLNTEAFF
TGCGCCAGCAGCTTGGACTTGAACACTGAAGCTTTCTTT
>TRBD1|TRBV9|.|TRBJ2-2
CASSVTLQGANTGELFF
TGTGCCAGCAGCGTAACCTTACAGGGGGCGAACACCGGGGAGCTGTTTTTT
>TRBD1|TRBV7-9|.|TRBJ1-1
CASSLGTEEAFF
TGTGCCAGCAGCTTGGGGACAGAAGAAGCTTTCTTT
>.|TRBV2|.|TRBJ2-5
CASSQRQTGTAETQYF
TGTGCCAGCAGTCAAAGACAAACTGGGACTGCTGAGACCCAGTACTTC
>.|TRBV2|once|TRBJ2-7
CASGQQFYEQYF
TGTGCCAGCGGGCAACAGTTCTACGAGCAGTACTTC
>.|TRBV5-1|.|TRBJ2-7
CASSLGVAQGSYEQYF
TGCGCCAGCAGCTTGGGAGTAGCACAGGGCTCCTACGAGCAGTACTTC
>.|TRBV10-1|.|TRBJ1-1
CASSGTLNTEAFF
TGCGCCAGCAGTGGGACACTGAACACTGAAGCTTTCTTT
>.|TRBV7-6|.|TRBJ1-1
CASSLFMNTEAFF
TGTGCCAGCAGCTTATTTATGAACACTGAAGCTTTCTTT
>TRBD1|TRBV6-5|.|TRBJ1-1
CASSYAGGEATEAFF
TGTGCCAGCAGTTACGCAGGGGGCGAGGCCACTGAAGCTTTCTTT
>.|TRBV5-4|.|TRBJ1-3
CASSRDAGAGNTIYF
TGTGCCAGCAGCCGCGACGCAGGGGCTGGAAACACCATATATTTT
>TRBD1|TRBV15|.|TRBJ2-7
CATSRDRNRGYEQYF
TGTGCCACCAGCAGAGATCGCAACAGGGGATACGAGCAGTACTTC
>TRBD1|TRBV27|.|TRBJ2-7
CASSSRTGGYEQYF
TGTGCCAGCAGTTCGCGGACAGGGGGGTACGAGCAGTACTTC
>.|TRBV2|.|TRBJ1-4
CASSADRLPERKEKLFF
TGTGCCAGCAGTGCAGACAGGCTCCCGGAAAGGAAGGAAAAACTGTTTTTT